This TCR beta chain was retrieved from a study of blood T cell repertoires in COVID-19. About the research overall: T cells, B-cell-depleted T cells, or PBMCs provided the cDNA or gDNA that served as material.

Authors' analysis steps: By means of reference gene primer amplification, nucleated cell counts were estimated. TCRdb keeps only in-frame clones here, not all; method: immunoSEQ multiplex PCR. The DNA gave D and trimming, while V, J and clone size come from that table. The data show some 250,000 clones, 80% to 90% seen once. This receptor was obtained from a woman aged 50 to 60 who had recovered from COVID-19. Input material: PBMCs or T cells enriched from blood (not recorded which).

As DNA, the CDR3 is TGTGCCAGCACCTCCGGGACACCAAATCAGCCCCAGCATTTT. It yields the protein CASTSGTPNQPQHF. The chain couples TRBV28 to TRBJ1-5, with D possibly TRBD1 on 6 matching bases. V was cut by 7 bases and J by 4 bases, with 14 bases left in between. Germline CDR1 and CDR2: MDHEN and SYDVKM. The CDR3 consists of 14 residues.